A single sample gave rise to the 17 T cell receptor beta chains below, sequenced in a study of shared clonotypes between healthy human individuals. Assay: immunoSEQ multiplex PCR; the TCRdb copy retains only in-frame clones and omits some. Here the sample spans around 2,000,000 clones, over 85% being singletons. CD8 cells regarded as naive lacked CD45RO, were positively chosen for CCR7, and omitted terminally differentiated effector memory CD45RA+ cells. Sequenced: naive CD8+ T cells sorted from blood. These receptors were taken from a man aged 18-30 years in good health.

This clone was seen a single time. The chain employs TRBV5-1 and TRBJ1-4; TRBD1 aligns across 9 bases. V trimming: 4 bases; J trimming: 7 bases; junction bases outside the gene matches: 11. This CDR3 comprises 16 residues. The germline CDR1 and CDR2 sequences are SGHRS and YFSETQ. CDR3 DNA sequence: TGCGCCAGCAGCGACCGGGACAGGGAACTCTCTGAAAAACTGTTTTTT. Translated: CASSDRDRELSEKLFF.

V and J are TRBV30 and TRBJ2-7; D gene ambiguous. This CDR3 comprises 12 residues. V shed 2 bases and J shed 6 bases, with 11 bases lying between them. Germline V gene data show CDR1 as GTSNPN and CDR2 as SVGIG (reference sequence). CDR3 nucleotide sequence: TGTGCCTGGAGTCCACCAAAACCCGAGCAGTACTTC. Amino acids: CAWSPPKPEQYF.

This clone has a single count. The CDR3 sequence is CASSESRSLYEQYF. As DNA, the CDR3 is TGTGCCAGCAGTGAAAGCAGGTCCCTCTACGAGCAGTACTTC. The chain couples TRBV2 to TRBJ2-7; D is undetermined. The CDR3 is 14 residues long. Trimming cost V 2 bases and J 3 bases, with 11 bases left between them. The germline CDR1 and CDR2 sequences are SNHLY and FYNNEI.

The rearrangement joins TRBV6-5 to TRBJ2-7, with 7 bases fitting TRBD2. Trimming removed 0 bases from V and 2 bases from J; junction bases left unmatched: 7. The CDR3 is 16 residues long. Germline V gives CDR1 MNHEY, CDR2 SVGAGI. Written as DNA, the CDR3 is TGTGCCAGCAGTTACTCGGGGGGGGAGACCCCCTACGAGCAGTACTTC. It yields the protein CASSYSGGETPYEQYF.

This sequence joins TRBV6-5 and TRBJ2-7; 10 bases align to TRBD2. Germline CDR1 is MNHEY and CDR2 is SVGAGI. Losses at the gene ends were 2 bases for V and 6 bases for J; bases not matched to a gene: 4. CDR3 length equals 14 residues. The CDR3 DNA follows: TGTGCCAGCAGTTACGAGGCTAGCGGGAGCGAGCAGTACTTC. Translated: CASSYEASGSEQYF.

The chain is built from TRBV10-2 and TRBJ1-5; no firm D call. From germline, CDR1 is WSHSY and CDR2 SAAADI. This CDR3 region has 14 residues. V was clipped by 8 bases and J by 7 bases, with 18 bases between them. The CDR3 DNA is TGCGCCAGCGGGGATTACGGACTCGAGCAGCCCCAGCATTTT. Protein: CASGDYGLEQPQHF.

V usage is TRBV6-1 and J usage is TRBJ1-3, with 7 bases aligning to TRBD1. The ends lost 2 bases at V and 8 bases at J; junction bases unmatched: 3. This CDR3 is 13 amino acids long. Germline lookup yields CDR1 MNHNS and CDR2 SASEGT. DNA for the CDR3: TGTGCCAGCAGTGAAATGACAGGGTACACCATATATTTT. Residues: CASSEMTGYTIYF.

The CDR3, as DNA: TGCGCCAGCAGCCTCCACGAAGGAGGCTACGAGCAGTACTTC. Protein product: CASSLHEGGYEQYF. V and J are TRBV5-1 and TRBJ2-7; tentatively, D is TRBD2 (5 bases). CDR3 length equals 14 residues. Trimming took 4 bases from V and 3 from J, leaving 14 bases between them. CDR1 is SGHRS, CDR2 YFSETQ, per germline.

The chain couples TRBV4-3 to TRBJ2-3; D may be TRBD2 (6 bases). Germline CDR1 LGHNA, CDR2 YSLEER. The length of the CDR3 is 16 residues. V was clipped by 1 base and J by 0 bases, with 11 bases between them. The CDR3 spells CASSQVRGASTDTQYF. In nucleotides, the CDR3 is TGCGCCAGCAGCCAAGTCCGCGGGGCCAGCACAGATACGCAGTATTTT.

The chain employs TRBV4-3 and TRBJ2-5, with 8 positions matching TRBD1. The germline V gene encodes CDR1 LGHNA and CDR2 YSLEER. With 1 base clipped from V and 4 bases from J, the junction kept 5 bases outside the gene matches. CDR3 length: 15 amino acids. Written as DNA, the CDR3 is TGCGCCAGCAGCCAAGTTGCCGGACAGGGAGAGACCCAGTACTTC. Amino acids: CASSQVAGQGETQYF.

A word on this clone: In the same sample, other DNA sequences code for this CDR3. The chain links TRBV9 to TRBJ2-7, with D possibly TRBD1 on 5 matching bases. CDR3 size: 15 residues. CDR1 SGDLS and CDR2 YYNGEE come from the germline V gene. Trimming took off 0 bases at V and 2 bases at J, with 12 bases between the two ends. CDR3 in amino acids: CASSVDDSRTYEQYF. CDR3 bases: TGTGCCAGCAGCGTAGACGACAGCCGTACCTACGAGCAGTACTTC.

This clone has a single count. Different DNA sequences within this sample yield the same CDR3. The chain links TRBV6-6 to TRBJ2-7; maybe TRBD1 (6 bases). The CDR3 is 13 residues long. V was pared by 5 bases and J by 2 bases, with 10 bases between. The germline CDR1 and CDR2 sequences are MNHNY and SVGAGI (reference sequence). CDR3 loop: CASSPGQTYEQYF. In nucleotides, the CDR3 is TGTGCCAGCAGTCCAGGACAGACCTACGAGCAGTACTTC.

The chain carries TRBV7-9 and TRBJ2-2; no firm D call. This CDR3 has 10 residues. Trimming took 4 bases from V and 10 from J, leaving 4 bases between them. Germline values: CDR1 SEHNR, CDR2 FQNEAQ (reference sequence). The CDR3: CASSSEELFF. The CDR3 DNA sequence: TGTGCCAGCAGCTCAGAGGAGCTGTTTTTT.

CDR3: CASSYGIYTGELFF. CDR3 DNA: TGTGCCAGCAGTTACGGCATCTACACCGGGGAGCTGTTTTTT. This sequence joins TRBV6-5 and TRBJ2-2, with D hard to call. The length of the CDR3 is 14 residues. Germline assignment: CDR1 MNHEY and CDR2 SVGAGI. Trimming left V 2 bases short and J 3 bases short, with 7 bases between.

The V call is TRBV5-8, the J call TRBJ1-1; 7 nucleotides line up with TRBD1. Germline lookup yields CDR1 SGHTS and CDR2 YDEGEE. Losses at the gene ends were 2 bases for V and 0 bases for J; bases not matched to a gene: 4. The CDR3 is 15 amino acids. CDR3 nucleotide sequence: TGTGCCAGCAGCTTAGTACAGGGGTTGAACACTGAAGCTTTCTTT. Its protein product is CASSLVQGLNTEAFF.

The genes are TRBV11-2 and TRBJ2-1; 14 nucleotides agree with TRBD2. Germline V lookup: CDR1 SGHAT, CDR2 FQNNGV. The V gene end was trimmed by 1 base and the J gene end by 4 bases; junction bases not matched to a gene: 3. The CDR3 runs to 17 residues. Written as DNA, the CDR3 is TGTGCCAGCAGCTTAGGGTGGACTAGCGGGGGGTACAATGAGCAGTTCTTC. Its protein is CASSLGWTSGGYNEQFF.

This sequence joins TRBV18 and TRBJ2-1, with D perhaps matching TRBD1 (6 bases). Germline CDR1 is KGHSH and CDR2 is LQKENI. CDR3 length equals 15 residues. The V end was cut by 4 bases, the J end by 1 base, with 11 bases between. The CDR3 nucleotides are TGTGCCAGCTCACTTGGGACACCTTCCTACAATGAGCAGTTCTTC. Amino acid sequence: CASSLGTPSYNEQFF. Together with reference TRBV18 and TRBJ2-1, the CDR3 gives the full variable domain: NAGVMQNPRHLVRRRGQEARLRCSPMKGHSHVYWYRQLPEEGLKFMVYLQKENIIDESGMPKERFSAEFPKEGPSILRIQQVVRGDSAAYFCASSLGTPSYNEQFFGPGTRLTVL.